The 20 T cell receptor beta chains presented below share a single source sample, sequenced in a study of blood T cell repertoires in COVID-19. Only in-frame clones appear in the TCRdb table, and some are missing; sequencing was by immunoSEQ multiplex PCR. The table shows about 360,000 clones, with about 89% occurring only once. Material: PBMCs or T cells enriched from blood (not recorded which). These receptors were collected from a man aged 40-55 years in a cohort exposed to, infected with or recovered from COVID-19 (not recorded which).

This clone has just one count. For the CDR3, the DNA is TGTGCCAGTGGCAGGGCGAACTATGGCTACACCTTC. As protein: CASGRANYGYTF. The chain is built from TRBV27 and TRBJ1-2; a possible D gene is TRBD1 (5 bases). The V end was cut by 9 bases, the J end by 2 bases, with 10 bases between. The CDR3 runs 12 residues. CDR1 and CDR2 (germline): MNHEY, SMNVEV (reference sequence).

CDR3 nucleotide sequence: TGTGCCAGCAGTGATTTTACAGGGAGCTCCTACAATGAGCAGTTCTTC. This gives the protein CASSDFTGSSYNEQFF. The chain couples TRBV6-4 to TRBJ2-1; D might be TRBD1 (6 bases). The ends were cut back, 3 bases at V and 0 bases at J, with 12 bases in the middle. This CDR3 region has 16 residues. Germline V gene lookup returns CDR1 MRHNA and CDR2 SNTAGT.

CDR3 amino acids: CASSTPRTSGTGGYNEQFF. The CDR3 nucleotides read TGTGCCAGCAGCACTCCCCGGACTAGCGGGACCGGGGGTTACAATGAGCAGTTCTTC. The chain joins TRBV7-2 to TRBJ2-1; 12 bases are shared with TRBD2. With 5 bases clipped from V and 4 bases from J, the junction kept 15 bases outside the gene matches. From germline, CDR1 is SGHTA and CDR2 FQGNSA. CDR3 length equals 19 residues.

V and J are TRBV5-1 and TRBJ1-3, with 8 bases that match TRBD1. V was clipped by 5 bases and J by 8 bases; unmatched bases: 6. This CDR3 has 13 amino acids. Germline assignment: CDR1 SGHRS and CDR2 YFSETQ. Here the CDR3 reads CASSTQGEDTIYF. The CDR3 nucleotides read TGCGCCAGCAGTACACAGGGGGAAGACACCATATATTTT.

The chain is built from TRBV28 and TRBJ1-1; D might be TRBD1 (5 bases). V was cut by 6 bases and J by 2 bases, with 16 bases left in between. The CDR3 has 15 amino acids. CDR1 MDHEN and CDR2 SYDVKM come from the germline V gene. CDR3 DNA: TGTGCCAGCAGAATCTCAGGGCCGGCAAACACTGAAGCTTTCTTT. Encoded protein: CASRISGPANTEAFF.

The rearrangement uses TRBV10-3 and TRBJ2-2, with TRBD2 matching over 10 bases. The CDR3 is made up of 15 amino acids. The V segment lost 3 bases and the J segment 6 bases; nucleotides outside the gene matches: 4. Germline values: CDR1 ENHRY, CDR2 SYGVKD. In DNA form, the CDR3 reads TGTGCCATCAGTGATCTAGCGGGAGAATCCGGGGAGCTGTTTTTT. Its protein is CAISDLAGESGELFF.

This clone was observed once. The sample holds other DNA sequences that translate to the same CDR3. The genes are TRBV9 and TRBJ1-2; tentative D call: TRBD1 (6 bases). V lost 3 bases, J lost 7 bases, and 7 bases lay in between. Germline assignment: CDR1 SGDLS and CDR2 YYNGEE. This CDR3 is 11 amino acids long. CDR3 residues: CASSATGGYTF. CDR3 sequence (DNA): TGTGCCAGCAGCGCGACAGGTGGCTACACCTTC.

This chain uses TRBV27 with TRBJ1-6, with 8 bases matching TRBD1. The germline V gene has CDR1 MNHEY and CDR2 SMNVEV (reference sequence). Unmatched junction bases numbered 13, after V lost 6 bases and J lost 9 bases. This CDR3 comprises 16 residues. The DNA for the CDR3 is TGTGCCAGCAGCCGACAGGGGATGCCAATGGGTTCACCCCTCCACTTT. This sequence encodes CASSRQGMPMGSPLHF.

This clone was counted at least ten times. Other DNA sequences in the sample encode the same CDR3. This rearrangement joins TRBV28 to TRBJ2-7; TRBD1 is a possible D gene (5 bases). Trimming stripped 8 bases from V and 0 bases from J, with 8 bases between. Per germline, CDR1 MDHEN and CDR2 SYDVKM. The CDR3 consists of 12 residues. This CDR3 reads CASQDTSYEQYF. The DNA of the CDR3 is TGTGCCAGCCAGGACACCTCCTACGAGCAGTACTTC.

The chain uses TRBV5-8 and TRBJ2-7, with 9 bases aligning to TRBD1. The CDR3 spans 15 residues. J was trimmed by 6 bases and V by 1 base; bases with no gene match: 8. Germline values: CDR1 SGHTS, CDR2 YDEGEE. CDR3: CASSLISYRGLEQYF. The DNA of the CDR3 is TGTGCCAGCAGCTTGATTTCCTACAGGGGGCTCGAGCAGTACTTC.

The chain employs TRBV30 and TRBJ1-5, with D possibly TRBD1 on 6 matching bases. V lost 1 base and J 1 base, leaving 8 bases between the germline ends. The V gene's germline CDR1 is GTSNPN and CDR2 SVGIG (reference sequence). The CDR3 sequence is 14 residues long. CDR3 amino acids: CAWSADRSNQPQHF. CDR3 nucleotide sequence: TGTGCCTGGAGTGCTGACAGGAGCAATCAGCCCCAGCATTTT.

This chain uses TRBV19 with TRBJ2-1; 8 bases fit TRBD2. Per the germline V gene, CDR1 is LNHDA and CDR2 is SQIVND (reference sequence). J lost 8 bases, V lost 5 bases, and 14 bases had no gene match. The CDR3 contains 16 residues. CDR3 loop: CASSRSSGRVLHEQFF. CDR3 nucleotides: TGTGCCAGTAGTCGATCCAGCGGGAGAGTATTGCATGAGCAGTTCTTC.

The chain recombines TRBV19 with TRBJ2-1; 7 bases align to TRBD2. V trimming: 1 base; J trimming: 2 bases; junction bases outside the gene matches: 5. CDR3 length: 16 residues. Germline V gene lookup returns CDR1 LNHDA and CDR2 SQIVND (reference sequence). The CDR3 DNA sequence: TGTGCCAGTAGTATAGGGTTGAGCGGGACCTACAATGAGCAGTTCTTC. As protein: CASSIGLSGTYNEQFF.

This chain links TRBV5-1 with TRBJ1-6; D call uncertain. Germline assignment: CDR1 SGHRS and CDR2 YFSETQ. The CDR3 spans 14 residues. The V end was cut by 2 bases, the J end by 5 bases, with 8 bases between. The CDR3 sequence is CASSLLSDNSPLHF. The CDR3 region has the DNA TGCGCCAGCAGCTTATTATCTGATAATTCACCCCTCCACTTT. The full variable domain, completed using reference TRBV5-1 and TRBJ1-6, is KAGVTQTPRYLIKTRGQQVTLSCSPISGHRSVSWYQQTPGQGLQFLFEYFSETQRNKGNFPGRFSGRQFSNSRSEMNVSTLELGDSALYLCASSLLSDNSPLHFGNGTRLTVT.

The chain carries TRBV29-1 and TRBJ1-2; a weak D match, TRBD1 (6 bases). Germline V CDR1 and CDR2: SQVTM, ANQGSEA. The CDR3 has 12 amino acids. The V and J ends lost 6 bases and 7 bases respectively, with 15 bases between them. The CDR3 coding sequence is TGCAGCGTAGCCACAGGGTCCGGTGGCTACACCTTC. Its protein is CSVATGSGGYTF.

J is TRBJ1-4 and V is TRBV6-1; TRBD1 matches at 11 bases. CDR3 size: 17 residues. Germline lookup yields CDR1 MNHNS and CDR2 SASEGT. V shed 0 bases, J shed 8 bases, and the junction held 8 bases outside the gene matches. CDR3 nucleotides: TGTGCCAGCAGTGAAGCCGGACAGGGGGCGAGGGCGGAAAAACTGTTTTTT. Amino acid sequence: CASSEAGQGARAEKLFF.

In its sample, this clone was seen once. The V gene is TRBV29-1, the J gene TRBJ2-1; no reliable D call. Germline V lookup: CDR1 SQVTM, CDR2 ANQGSEA. The ends were cut back, 4 bases at V and 2 bases at J, with 9 bases in the middle. This CDR3 contains 13 residues. The CDR3 loop reads CSVAKSTYNEQFF. The CDR3 DNA is TGCAGCGTTGCGAAATCTACCTACAATGAGCAGTTCTTC.

The rearrangement uses TRBV30 and TRBJ2-7; perhaps TRBD1 as D (6 bases). V dropped 5 bases and J dropped 5 bases, with 13 bases sitting between them. CDR1 and CDR2 from the germline V gene are GTSNPN and SVGIG (reference sequence). The CDR3 runs 12 residues. CDR3: CAWEGHWDEQYF. CDR3 DNA sequence: TGTGCCTGGGAGGGACACTGGGACGAGCAGTACTTC.

The rearrangement joins TRBV7-7 to TRBJ2-5, with 7 bases lining up with TRBD2. Per the germline V gene, CDR1 is SSHAT and CDR2 is FNYEAQ (reference sequence). This CDR3 has 15 amino acids. The V segment lost 5 bases and the J segment 5 bases; nucleotides outside the gene matches: 11. The CDR3 is CASSPSGIYAETQYF. The CDR3 DNA is TGTGCCAGCAGCCCGAGCGGGATTTATGCGGAGACCCAGTACTTC.

The CDR3 protein is CASSRLAGGNDEQFF. DNA of the CDR3: TGTGCCAGCAGTCGACTAGCGGGAGGGAACGATGAGCAGTTCTTC. This chain joins TRBV6-5 and TRBJ2-1, with 14 bases identical to TRBD2. CDR1 and CDR2 from the germline V gene are MNHEY and SVGAGI. After removal of 5 bases from V and 8 bases from J, the junction contained 5 bases not matched to a gene. The CDR3 is 15 residues long.